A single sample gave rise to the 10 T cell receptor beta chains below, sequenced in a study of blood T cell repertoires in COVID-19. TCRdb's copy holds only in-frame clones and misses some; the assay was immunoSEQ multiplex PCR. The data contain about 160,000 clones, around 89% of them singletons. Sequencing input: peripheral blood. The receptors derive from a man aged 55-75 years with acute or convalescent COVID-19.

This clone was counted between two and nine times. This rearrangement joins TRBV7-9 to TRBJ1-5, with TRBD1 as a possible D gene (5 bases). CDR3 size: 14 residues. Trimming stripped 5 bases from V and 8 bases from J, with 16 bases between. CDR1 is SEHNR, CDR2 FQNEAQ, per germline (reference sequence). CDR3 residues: CASSRWGVGEPQHF. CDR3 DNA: TGTGCCAGCAGCCGTTGGGGGGTAGGCGAGCCCCAGCATTTT.

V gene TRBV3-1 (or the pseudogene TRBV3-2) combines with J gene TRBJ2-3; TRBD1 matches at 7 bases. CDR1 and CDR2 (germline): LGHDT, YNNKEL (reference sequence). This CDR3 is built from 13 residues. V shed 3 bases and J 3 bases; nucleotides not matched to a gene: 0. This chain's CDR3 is CASSHRGTDTQYF. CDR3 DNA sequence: TGTGCCAGCAGCCACAGGGGGACAGATACGCAGTATTTT.

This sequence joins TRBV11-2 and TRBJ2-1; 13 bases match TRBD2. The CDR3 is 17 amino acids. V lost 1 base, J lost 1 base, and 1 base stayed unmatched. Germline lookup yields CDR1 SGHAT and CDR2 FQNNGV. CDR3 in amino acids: CASSLGLAGGSYNEQFF. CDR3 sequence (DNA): TGTGCCAGCAGCTTAGGACTAGCGGGGGGATCCTACAATGAGCAGTTCTTC.

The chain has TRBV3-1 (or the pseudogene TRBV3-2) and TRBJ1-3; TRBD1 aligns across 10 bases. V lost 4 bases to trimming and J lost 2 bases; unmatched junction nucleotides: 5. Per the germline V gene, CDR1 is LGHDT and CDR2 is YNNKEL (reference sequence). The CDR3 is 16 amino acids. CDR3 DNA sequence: TGTGCCAGCAGCCCTCGGGACAGGGGAACTGGAAACACCATATATTTT. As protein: CASSPRDRGTGNTIYF.

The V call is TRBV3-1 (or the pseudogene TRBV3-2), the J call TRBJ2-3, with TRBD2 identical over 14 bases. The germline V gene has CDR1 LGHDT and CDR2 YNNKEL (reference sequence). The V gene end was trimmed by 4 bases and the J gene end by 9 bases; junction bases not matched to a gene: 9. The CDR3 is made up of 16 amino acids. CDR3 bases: TGTGCCAGCAGCCCCCAAGGGACTAGCGGGGGCTTGACGCAGTATTTT. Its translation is CASSPQGTSGGLTQYF.

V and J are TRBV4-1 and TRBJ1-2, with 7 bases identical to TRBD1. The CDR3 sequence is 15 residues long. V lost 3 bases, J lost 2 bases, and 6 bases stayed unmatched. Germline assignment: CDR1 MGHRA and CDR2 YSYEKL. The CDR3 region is CASSHGQEWNYGYTF. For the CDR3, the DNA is TGCGCCAGCAGCCACGGACAGGAGTGGAACTATGGCTACACCTTC.

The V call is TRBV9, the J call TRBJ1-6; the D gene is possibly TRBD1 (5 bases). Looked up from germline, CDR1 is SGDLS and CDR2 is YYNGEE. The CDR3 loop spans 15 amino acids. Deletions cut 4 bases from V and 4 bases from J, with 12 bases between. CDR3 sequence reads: CASSPDSNYNSPLHF. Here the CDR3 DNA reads TGTGCCAGCAGCCCCGACAGTAATTATAATTCACCCCTCCACTTT. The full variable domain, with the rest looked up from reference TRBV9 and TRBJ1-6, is DSGVTQTPKHLITATGQRVTLRCSPRSGDLSVYWYQQSLDQGLQFLIQYYNGEERAKGNILERFSAQQFPDLHSELNLSSLELGDSALYFCASSPDSNYNSPLHFGNGTRLTVT.

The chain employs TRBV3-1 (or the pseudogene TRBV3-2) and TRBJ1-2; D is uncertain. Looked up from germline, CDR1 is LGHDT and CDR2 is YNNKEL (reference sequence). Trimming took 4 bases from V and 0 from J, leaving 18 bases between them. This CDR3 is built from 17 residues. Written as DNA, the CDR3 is TGTGCCAGCAGCCGTGGTTCTTCCCAGTCGTCTAACTATGGCTACACCTTC. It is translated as CASSRGSSQSSNYGYTF.

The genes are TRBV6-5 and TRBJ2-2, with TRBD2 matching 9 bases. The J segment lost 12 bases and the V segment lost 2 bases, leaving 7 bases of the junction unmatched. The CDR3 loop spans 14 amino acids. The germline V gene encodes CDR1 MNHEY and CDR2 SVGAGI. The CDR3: CASSYGVAGAKLFF. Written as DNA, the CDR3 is TGTGCCAGCAGTTACGGAGTAGCGGGGGCGAAGCTGTTTTTT.

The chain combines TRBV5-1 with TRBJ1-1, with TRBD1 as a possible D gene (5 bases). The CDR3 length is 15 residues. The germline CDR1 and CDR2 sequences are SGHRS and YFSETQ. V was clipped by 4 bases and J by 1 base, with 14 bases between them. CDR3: CASSAQGSPNTEAFF. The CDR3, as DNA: TGCGCCAGCAGCGCTCAGGGTTCCCCGAACACTGAAGCTTTCTTT.